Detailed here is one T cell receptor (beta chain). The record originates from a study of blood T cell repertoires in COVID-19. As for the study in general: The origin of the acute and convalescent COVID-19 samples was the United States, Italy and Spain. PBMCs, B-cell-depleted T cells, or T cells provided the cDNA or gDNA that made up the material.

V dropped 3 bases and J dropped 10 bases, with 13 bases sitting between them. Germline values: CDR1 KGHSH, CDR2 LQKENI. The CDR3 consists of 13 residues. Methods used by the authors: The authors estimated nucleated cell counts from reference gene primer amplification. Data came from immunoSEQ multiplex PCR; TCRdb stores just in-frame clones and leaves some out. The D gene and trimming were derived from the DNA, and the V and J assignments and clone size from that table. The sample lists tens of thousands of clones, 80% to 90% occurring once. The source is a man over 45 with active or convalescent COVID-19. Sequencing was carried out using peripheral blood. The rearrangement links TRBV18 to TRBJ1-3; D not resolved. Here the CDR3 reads CASSPQASQTIYF. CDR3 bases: TGTGCCAGCTCACCTCAGGCCAGTCAGACCATATATTTT.